The entry that follows covers one T cell receptor beta chain sequence. These data originate in a study of T cells in Graves' hyperthyroidism and ophthalmopathy. RNA transcripts served as the template for amplifying TCR beta CDR3 regions. The HTBI primer set drove a first-round RT-PCR of the TCR CDR3. MiXCR, run by TCRdb on the multiplex PCR reads, gives a single entry per CDR3 protein. This sample carries hundreds of thousands of distinct CDR3 sequences, around 39% of them seen once, and the ten largest clones take around 10%. The V gene lost 8 bases and the J gene lost 5 bases, with 24 bases spanning the gap. This CDR3 has 16 residues. Germline V gene data show CDR1 as MGHDK and CDR2 as SYGVNS.

The chain couples TRBV25-1 to TRBJ2-5; tentatively, D is TRBD1 or TRBD2 (5 bases each). The sequenced sample was blood. The clonotype originates from a man between 18 and 35 years old with Graves' hyperthyroidism. The CDR3, as DNA: TGTGCCAGCGGTGGACCCCGGGGCAATACGTGGGAGACCCAGTACTTC. Translated, it gives CASGGPRGNTWETQYF.